This T cell receptor beta chain was recovered during a study of T cell responses to AZD1222 COVID-19 vaccine. Study outcomes and limitations: Reportedly, nearly half of unique spike TCRs recognized epitopes outside B.1.351/B.1.1.7 mutations.

Profiled with immunoSEQ multiplex PCR; TCRdb holds only in-frame clones, not every one. In all, the sample yields under 150,000 clones. Comment on this clone: Antigen unknown.

This CDR3 is built from 13 residues. CDR1 is LNHNV, CDR2 YYDKDF, per germline (reference sequence). The V and J ends lost 5 bases and 5 bases respectively, with 12 bases between them. This sequence was found in an adult in good health. Source material: peripheral blood. The chain carries TRBV15 and TRBJ2-5; D is possibly TRBD1 or TRBD2 (5 bases each). The CDR3 is CATSRDRGETQYF. CDR3 nucleotides: TGTGCCACCAGCCGGGACCGTGGGGAGACCCAGTACTTC. Variable domain in full (rest from reference TRBV15 and TRBJ2-5): DAMVIQNPRYQVTQFGKPVTLSCSQTLNHNVMYWYQQKSSQAPKLLFHYYDKDFNNEADTPDNFQSRRPNTSFCFLDIRSPGLGDTAMYLCATSRDRGETQYFGPGTRLLVL.